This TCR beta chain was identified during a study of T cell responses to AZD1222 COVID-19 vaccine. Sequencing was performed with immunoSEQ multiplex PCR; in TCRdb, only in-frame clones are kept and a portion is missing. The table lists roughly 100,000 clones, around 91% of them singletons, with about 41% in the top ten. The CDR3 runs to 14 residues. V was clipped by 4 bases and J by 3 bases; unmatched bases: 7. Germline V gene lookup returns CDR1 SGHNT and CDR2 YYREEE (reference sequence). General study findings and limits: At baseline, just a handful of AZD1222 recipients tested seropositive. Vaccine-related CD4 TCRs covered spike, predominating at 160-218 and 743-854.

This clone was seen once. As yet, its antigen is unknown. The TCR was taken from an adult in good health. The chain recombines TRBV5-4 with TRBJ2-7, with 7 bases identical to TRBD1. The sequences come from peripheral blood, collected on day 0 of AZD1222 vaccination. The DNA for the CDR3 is TGTGCCAGCAGCCTCCGGGACAGACGCTACGAGCAGTACTTC. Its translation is CASSLRDRRYEQYF.